A single sample is the source of the 11 T cell receptor beta chains below, sequenced in a study of shared clonotypes between healthy human individuals. Sequencing was performed with immunoSEQ multiplex PCR; in TCRdb, only in-frame clones are kept and a portion is missing. The table shows about 680,000 clones, with around 67% occurring only once. Material for sequencing was memory CD4+ T cells sorted from blood. Subset meaning: CD45RA-negative fraction. The receptors here all came from a woman under 40 in good health.

The chain joins TRBV19 to TRBJ1-3, with D possibly being TRBD1 (5 bases). The CDR3 has 12 amino acids. Trimming removed 7 bases at V and 8 bases at J, with 12 bases between. Germline V gives CDR1 LNHDA, CDR2 SQIVND (reference sequence). The CDR3 DNA sequence: TGTGCCAGTAAAAATCAAGGGGACACCATATATTTT. Its protein product is CASKNQGDTIYF.

J is TRBJ2-5 and V is TRBV5-1; TRBD2 matches 7 bases. V shed 2 bases and J 4 bases; nucleotides not matched to a gene: 5. The CDR3 length is 14 residues. Looked up from germline, CDR1 is SGHRS and CDR2 is YFSETQ. CDR3 sequence (DNA): TGCGCCAGCAGCTTTTCCGGGACTATAGAGACCCAGTACTTC. As protein: CASSFSGTIETQYF.

This clone has just one count. The rearrangement uses TRBV2 and TRBJ1-1; the D is unclear. The CDR3 extends over 12 amino acids. The V and J ends lost 5 bases and 4 bases respectively, with 8 bases between them. Germline V gene lookup returns CDR1 SNHLY and CDR2 FYNNEI. The CDR3 coding sequence is TGTGCCAGCAGTCCATTTATCACTGAAGCTTTCTTT. This translates into CASSPFITEAFF. The whole variable domain, filled in from reference TRBV2 and TRBJ1-1, reads EPEVTQTPSHQVTQMGQEVILRCVPISNHLYFYWYRQILGQKVEFLVSFYNNEISEKSEIFDDQFSVERPDGSNFTLKIRSTKLEDSAMYFCASSPFITEAFFGQGTRLTVV.

The chain joins TRBV11-3 to TRBJ1-3, with D uncertain. Germline CDR1 is SGHNT and CDR2 is YENEEA. V was clipped by 1 base and J by 3 bases, with 7 bases between them. The CDR3 runs to 14 residues. CDR3: CASSLGTDGNTIYF. The CDR3 nucleotides read TGTGCCAGCAGCTTAGGAACAGATGGAAACACCATATATTTT.

The rearrangement uses TRBV27 and TRBJ2-5; D is perhaps TRBD1 (5 bases). Judging by the DNA end, TRBJ2-7 fits better; the J call may be wrong. Germline V CDR1 and CDR2: MNHEY, SMNVEV (reference sequence). This CDR3 has 15 residues. CDR3 region: CASSFRPQGPYEQYF. The DNA of the CDR3 is TGTGCCAGCAGTTTTAGGCCCCAGGGCCCCTACGAGCAGTACTTC.

This clone was found once. The rearrangement joins TRBV7-9 to TRBJ1-4; D not resolved. Between the trimmed V and J ends, which lost 0 bases and 4 bases, there was a span of 6 bases. CDR1 SEHNR and CDR2 FQNEAQ come from the germline V gene (reference sequence). CDR3 length: 14 amino acids. The CDR3 sequence: CASSLASFNEKLFF. DNA for the CDR3: TGTGCCAGCAGCTTAGCTTCCTTTAATGAAAAACTGTTTTTT.

The chain joins TRBV5-1 to TRBJ2-1; 10 nucleotides line up with TRBD2. Germline loops: CDR1 SGHRS, CDR2 YFSETQ. Trimming at V came to 7 bases and at J to 7 bases, leaving 11 bases not matched to a gene. The CDR3 is 15 amino acids. CDR3 coding DNA: TGCGCCAGCCGGTCTCTAGCGGGAGACGGAAATGAGCAGTTCTTC. Its protein product is CASRSLAGDGNEQFF.

Concerning this clone: A much more abundant neighbour one base away suggests this may be a read error. In the same sample, other DNA sequences code for this CDR3. This chain joins TRBV7-9 and TRBJ2-2; no clear D gene. The ends were cut back, 5 bases at V and 2 bases at J, with 3 bases in the middle. CDR3 length: 12 residues. In germline, CDR1 is SEHNR, CDR2 FQNEAQ (reference sequence). CDR3 coding DNA: TGTGCCAGCAGCCCTAACACCGGGGAGCTGTTTTTT. Protein sequence: CASSPNTGELFF.

The genes are TRBV28 and TRBJ2-7; 7 bases line up with TRBD1. Germline lookup yields CDR1 MDHEN and CDR2 SYDVKM. V lost 7 bases and J lost 2; bases outside the gene matches: 14. This CDR3 contains 16 residues. The CDR3 bases are TGTGCCAGCACTCCCCCCCCGGGACAGAGAACCTACGAGCAGTACTTC. This translates into CASTPPPGQRTYEQYF.

This rearrangement joins TRBV11-2 to TRBJ2-1; D might be TRBD2 (5 bases). Germline-derived CDR1 and CDR2 are SGHAT and FQNNGV. Trimming took off 5 bases at V and 10 bases at J, with 18 bases between the two ends. This CDR3 is 14 amino acids long. The CDR3 region has the DNA TGTGCCAGCAGCCCCGGAGCGGCCTCCACCGAGCAGTTCTTC. This gives the protein CASSPGAASTEQFF.

The gene calls are TRBV7-8 and TRBJ2-1; 8 positions match TRBD2. The CDR3 is 16 amino acids. Germline assignment: CDR1 SGHVS and CDR2 FQNEAQ. V was pared by 1 base and J by 7 bases, with 9 bases of the junction left unmatched. DNA of the CDR3: TGTGCCAGCAGCTTAGTCACGAGCGGGAGAAGGAATGAGCAGTTCTTC. Translating it yields CASSLVTSGRRNEQFF.